Given below is one TCR beta chain in context. There is no known antigen for this receptor. No quality values exist for individual bases; no much larger clone is one base distant. These data belong to a study of blood T cell repertoires in COVID-19 (dated by TCRdb to 2018 to 2020). Regarding the complete study: Collaborator samples came from the United States, Italy and Spain and covered acute and convalescent phases of COVID-19. The prospective study material was composed of cDNA or gDNA derived from T cells, B-cell-depleted T cells, or PBMCs. The dataset comprised deeply sampled blood TCRbeta repertoires from subjects exposed to, actively infected with, or recovered from COVID-19. The repertoires were made available in a free public database intended to serve as a resource for research on the immune response to SARS-CoV-2. The samples were drawn from the first 160 participants of the ongoing ImmuneRACE study and from 1,254 subjects provided by 6 global collaborators. The sample metadata nearly always contained a de-identified subject ID, COVID-19 status, age in years and sex. Where available, HLA class I and class II types were taken from metadata supplied by the sample provider and were not determined by assay-based typing. General findings and caveats noted by the study authors: How much clinical and demographic metadata was included differed by source and by participant, and the metadata was provided uncurated.

Reading from cysteine to phenylalanine, the CDR3 counts 18 amino acids. Only the CDR3 DNA stays, 54 bases, in frame from base 1. Looking up the germline V gene (reference sequence) yields CDR1 GTSNPN and CDR2 SVGIG. The junction carries 21 bases between V and J, which are trimmed by 0 bases and 2 bases respectively. TCRbeta CDR3 regions were amplified from genomic DNA by means of the immunoSEQ Assay, a bias-controlled multiplex PCR. Processing in the source paper ran as follows. The number of nucleated cells in each sample was estimated from the amplification of reference gene primers within the assay. Sequence reads were collapsed and filtered to measure the absolute abundance of every unique TCRbeta CDR3 rearrangement. For each sample, productive Simpson clonality was calculated as the square root of Simpson's diversity index across productive rearrangements. Sourced from immuneACCESS, this table was stored by TCRdb with only in-frame sequences that have V and J called. A share of the clones is absent; for the studies checked, an unresolved V gene accounts for under half, and the remainder has no known explanation. V and J calls and clone size follow that table, whereas D and trimming were derived from the DNA. The table for this sample lists about 130,000 clones; approximately 83% of them were counted only once. The ten largest clones add up to roughly 10% of the sample.

Each collaborating institution followed its own protocols to collect whole blood in K2EDTA tubes. For TCRbeta analysis, collaborators shipped samples in one of three forms: frozen whole blood, isolated PBMCs, or DNA extracted from either of those sample types. This chain joins TRBV30 to TRBJ2-3, and perhaps TRBD1 as D gene, on 5 matching bases. This TCR was sampled from a man in his 60s with acute or convalescent COVID-19. Material: peripheral blood. The CDR3 has the sequence CAWSVHPGRTDFTDTQYF. The sequence in DNA is TGTGCCTGGAGTGTACACCCAGGGCGAACTGATTTCACAGATACGCAGTATTTT. When the CDR3 is completed using the reference TRBV30 and TRBJ2-3 genes on either side, the full variable domain is SQTIHQWPATLVQPVGSPLSLECTVEGTSNPNLYWYRQAAGRGLQLLFYSVGIGQISSEVPQNLSASRPQDRQFILSSKKLLLSDSGFYLCAWSVHPGRTDFTDTQYFGPGTRLTVL.